Listed below are T cell receptor beta chains from one sample, sequenced in a study of T cells expressing NK-cell markers. TCRdb re-called the 5' RACE reads; one entry per CDR3 protein, DNA not given. The sample spans some 600,000 distinct CDR3 sequences; the ten largest clones claim approximately 3.6%. Sequencing used blood T cells: a sorted CD56 or NKG2C T cell subset, CD4+ or CD8+ T cells, or bulk PBMC T cells (not recorded which). These receptors all come from a man younger than 35 in good health. Each CDR3 is given with its conserved first and last residue.

>TRBV4-3|TRBJ2-5
CASSPHGNQETQYF
>TRBV5-6|TRBJ1-5
CASSLARGLSNQPQHF
>TRBV5-1|TRBJ2-2
CASSLDVSNTGELFF
>TRBV5-6|TRBJ2-2
CASSLLVASNTGELFF
>TRBV15|TRBJ2-1
CATSRLGLAENNEQFF
>TRBV6-2/TRBV6-3|TRBJ2-1
CASRRARGWNEQFF
>TRBV20-1|TRBJ2-6
CSARNRDNAGANVLTF
>TRBV5-1|TRBJ2-5
CASSLATTQETQYF
>TRBV7-9|TRBJ2-1
CASSRYEQGASEFF
>TRBV7-2|TRBJ2-1
CASSFGPLIYNEQFF
>TRBV25-1|TRBJ2-3
CASSRTRRSHRGQTDTQYF
>TRBV7-6|TRBJ2-2
CASSLETGLNTGELFF
>TRBV14|TRBJ1-1
CASSQVGNGANTEAFF
>TRBV24-1|TRBJ2-3
CATSDLQGAADTQYF
>TRBV7-6|TRBJ2-3
CASSLGWRATTDTQYF
>TRBV18|TRBJ1-1
CASSPNRENTEAFF
>TRBV5-1|TRBJ2-2
CASSSGTGGTGELFF
>TRBV24-1|TRBJ2-2
CATSDLKVGELFF
>TRBV7-3|TRBJ2-2
CASSSAGIGELFF
>TRBV28|TRBJ2-7
CATRRGYEQYF
>TRBV6-5|TRBJ2-2
CASSSTGGGTGELFF
>TRBV2|TRBJ1-2
CASSAAGGYTF
>TRBV18|TRBJ1-3
CASSPPGQHLSGNTIYF
>TRBV5-1|TRBJ1-1
CASSPEAGQGNTEAFF
>TRBV6-5|TRBJ1-2
CASSYGPGAYGYTF
>TRBV30|TRBJ1-1
CAWTLLMRTEAFF
>TRBV2|TRBJ2-4
CASRATSGGKNIQYF
>TRBV6-1|TRBJ1-4
CASSRQGSEKLFF
>TRBV18|TRBJ1-5
CASSTNGQGRMQPQHF
>TRBV12-3/TRBV12-4|TRBJ1-1
CASSPAHSAPEAFF
>TRBV29-1|TRBJ2-5
CSAYRDLETQYF
>TRBV6-2/TRBV6-3|TRBJ2-2
CASRETGGITGELFF
>TRBV5-6|TRBJ1-5
CASSSTGMDQPQHF
>TRBV10-3|TRBJ2-7
CAISESIGLSSYEQYF
>TRBV12-3/TRBV12-4|TRBJ2-3
CASSLLYGLAGEGSTDTQYF
>TRBV7-9|TRBJ2-2
CASSLVSSGNGELFF
>TRBV7-8|TRBJ2-3
CASSLSGTHTDTQYF
>TRBV12-3/TRBV12-4|TRBJ1-1
CASIQAGFFTPRNTEAFF
>TRBV12-3/TRBV12-4|TRBJ1-2
CASSLARGTPGYGYTF
>TRBV5-5|TRBJ2-1
CASRLGQGQVHEQFF
>TRBV23-1|TRBJ2-5
CASSQSPGTSKETQYF
>TRBV5-1|TRBJ2-1
CASSLGRGLAGNNEQFF
>TRBV14|TRBJ1-2
CASSRQGKGYTF
>TRBV12-3/TRBV12-4|TRBJ2-7
CASSSLDRPGREQYF